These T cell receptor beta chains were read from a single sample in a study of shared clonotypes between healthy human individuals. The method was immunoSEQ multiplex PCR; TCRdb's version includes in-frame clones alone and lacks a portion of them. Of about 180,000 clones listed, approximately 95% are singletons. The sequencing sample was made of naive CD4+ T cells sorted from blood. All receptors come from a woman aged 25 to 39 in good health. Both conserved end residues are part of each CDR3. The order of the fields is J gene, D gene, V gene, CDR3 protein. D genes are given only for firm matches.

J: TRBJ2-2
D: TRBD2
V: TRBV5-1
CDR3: CASSLAENGGINTGELFF

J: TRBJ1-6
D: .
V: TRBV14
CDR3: CASSQVWDSPLHF

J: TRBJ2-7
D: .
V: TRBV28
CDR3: CATRPGQSYEQYF

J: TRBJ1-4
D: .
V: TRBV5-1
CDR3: CASSLVQGNEKLFF

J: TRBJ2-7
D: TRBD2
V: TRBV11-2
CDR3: CASSPGTSGLPEQYF

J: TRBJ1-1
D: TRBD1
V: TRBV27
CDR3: CASSSYPDRASEAFF

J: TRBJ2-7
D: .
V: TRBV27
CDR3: CASSPRTDTYEQYF

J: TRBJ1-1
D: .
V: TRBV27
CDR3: CASSWFGRGRNTEAFF

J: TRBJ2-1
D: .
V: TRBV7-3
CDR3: CASSRGSYNEQFF

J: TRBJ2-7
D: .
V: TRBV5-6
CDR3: CASSSSYEQYF

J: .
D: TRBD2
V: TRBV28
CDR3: CASGTSGTYEQYF

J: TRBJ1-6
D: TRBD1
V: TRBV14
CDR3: CASSQGAGQGISPLHF

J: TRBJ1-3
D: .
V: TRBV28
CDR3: CASSPGGRRNTIYF

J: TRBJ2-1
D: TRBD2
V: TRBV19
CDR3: CASTDGRGGFNEQFF

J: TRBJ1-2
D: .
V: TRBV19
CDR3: CASSSTASYGYTF

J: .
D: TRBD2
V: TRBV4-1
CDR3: CASSQGLAEISYEQYF

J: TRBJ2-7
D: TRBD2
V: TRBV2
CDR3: CASSLPGGRAREQYF

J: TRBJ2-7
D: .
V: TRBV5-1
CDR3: CASSLESFTYEQYF

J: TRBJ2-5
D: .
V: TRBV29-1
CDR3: CSVDEGPRVETQYF

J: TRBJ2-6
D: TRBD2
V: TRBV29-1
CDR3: CSVPGGSSGANVLTF

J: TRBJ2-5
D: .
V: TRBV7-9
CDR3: CASSLAGSETQYF

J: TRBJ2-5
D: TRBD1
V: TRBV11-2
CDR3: CASSSGTGQETQYF

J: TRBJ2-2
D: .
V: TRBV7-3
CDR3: CASSPPAGELFF

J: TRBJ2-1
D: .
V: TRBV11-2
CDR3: CASSLDVVQGYNEQFF

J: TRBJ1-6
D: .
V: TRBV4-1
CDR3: CASSQVLNSPLHF

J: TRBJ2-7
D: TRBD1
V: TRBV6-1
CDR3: CASSADRGLYEQYF

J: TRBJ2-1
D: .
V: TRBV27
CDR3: CASSLQEAGYNEQFF

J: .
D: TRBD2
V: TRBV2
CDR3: CASRGGFSYEQYF

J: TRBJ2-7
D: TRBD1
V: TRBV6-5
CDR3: CASSYQPGQGTEQYF

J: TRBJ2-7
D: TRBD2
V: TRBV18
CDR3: CASSPGLAGLREQYF

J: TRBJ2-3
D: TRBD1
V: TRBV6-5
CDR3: CASSYEGAADTQYF

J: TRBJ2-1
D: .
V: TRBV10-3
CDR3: CAISDSPGEQFF

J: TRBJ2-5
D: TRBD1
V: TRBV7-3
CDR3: CASSPGTGVWTQYF

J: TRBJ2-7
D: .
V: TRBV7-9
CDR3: CASSPQGLYEQYF

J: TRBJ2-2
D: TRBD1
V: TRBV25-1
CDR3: CASSDDRGGTGELFF

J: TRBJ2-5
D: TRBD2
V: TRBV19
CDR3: CASRAEGGGSGETQYF

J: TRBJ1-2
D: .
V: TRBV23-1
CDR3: CARISDGTCWRDTF

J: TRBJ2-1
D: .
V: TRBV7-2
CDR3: CASSSYHEQFF

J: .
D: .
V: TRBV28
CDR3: CASSLSGGSYEQYF

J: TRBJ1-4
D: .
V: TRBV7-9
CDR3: CASSFGTVANEKLFF

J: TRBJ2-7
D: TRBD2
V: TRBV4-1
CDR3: CASSLSLAGVFYEQYF

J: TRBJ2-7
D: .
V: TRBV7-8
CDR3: CASSLASGLGEQYF

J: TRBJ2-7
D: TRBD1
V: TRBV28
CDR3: CASSSGQGLYEQYF

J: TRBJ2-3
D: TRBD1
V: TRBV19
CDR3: CASRTGLRDTQYF

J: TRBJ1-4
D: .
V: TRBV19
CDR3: CASSITGPTNEKLFF

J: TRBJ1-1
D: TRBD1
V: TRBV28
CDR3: CASSSPGQGAMGTEAFF

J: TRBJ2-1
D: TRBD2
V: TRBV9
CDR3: CASSVGISGIKYNEQFF

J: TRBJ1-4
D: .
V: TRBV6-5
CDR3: CASDPPHGGVEKLFF

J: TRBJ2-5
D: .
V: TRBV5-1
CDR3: CASSLAKVERQTQYF

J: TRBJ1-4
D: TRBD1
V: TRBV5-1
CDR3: CASSLGTGGYTTNEKLFF

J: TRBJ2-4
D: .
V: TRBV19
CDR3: CASSINDPQVIQYF

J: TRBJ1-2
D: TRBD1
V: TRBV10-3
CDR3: CAISDNRGNYGYTF

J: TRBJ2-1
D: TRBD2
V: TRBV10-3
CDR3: CALRTSGHNEQFF